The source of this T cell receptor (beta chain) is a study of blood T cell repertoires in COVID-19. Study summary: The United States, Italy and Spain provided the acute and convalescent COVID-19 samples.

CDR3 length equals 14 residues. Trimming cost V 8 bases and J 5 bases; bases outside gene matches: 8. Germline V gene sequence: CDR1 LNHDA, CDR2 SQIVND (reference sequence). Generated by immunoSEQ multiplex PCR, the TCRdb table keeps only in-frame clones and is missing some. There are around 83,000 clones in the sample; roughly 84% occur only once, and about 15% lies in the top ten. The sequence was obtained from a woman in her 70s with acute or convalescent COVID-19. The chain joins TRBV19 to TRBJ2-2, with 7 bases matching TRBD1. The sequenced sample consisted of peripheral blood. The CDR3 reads CASAGGWRTGELFF. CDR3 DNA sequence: TGTGCCAGTGCAGGGGGATGGAGGACCGGGGAGCTGTTTTTT.